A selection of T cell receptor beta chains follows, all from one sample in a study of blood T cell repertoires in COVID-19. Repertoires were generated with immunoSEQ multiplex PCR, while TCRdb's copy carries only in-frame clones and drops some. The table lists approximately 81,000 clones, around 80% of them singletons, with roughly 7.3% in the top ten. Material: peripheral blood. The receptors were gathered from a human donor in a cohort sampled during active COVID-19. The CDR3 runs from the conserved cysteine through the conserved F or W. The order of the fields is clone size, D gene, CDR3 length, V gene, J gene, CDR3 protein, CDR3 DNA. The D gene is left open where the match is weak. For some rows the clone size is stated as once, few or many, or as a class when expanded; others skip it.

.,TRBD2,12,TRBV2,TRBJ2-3,CARRGKSDTQYF,TGTGCCAGGCGGGGGAAGTCAGATACGCAGTATTTT
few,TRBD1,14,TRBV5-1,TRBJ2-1,CASSLRTGWNEQFF,TGCGCCAGCAGCCTCCGGACAGGGTGGAATGAGCAGTTCTTC
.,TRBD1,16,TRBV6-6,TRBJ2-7,CASSYLEGQGLREQYF,TGTGCCAGCAGTTACTTAGAAGGACAGGGTTTGAGAGAGCAGTACTTC
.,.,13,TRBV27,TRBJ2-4,CASSLSRGDLQYF,TGTGCCAGCAGTTTATCAAGGGGTGATCTTCAGTACTTC
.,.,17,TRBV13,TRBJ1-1,CASSLRGHQAYGPEAFF,TGTGCCAGCAGCTTAAGGGGTCACCAGGCGTACGGCCCAGAAGCTTTCTTT
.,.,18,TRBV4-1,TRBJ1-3,CASSQERGGLSSGNTIYF,TGCGCCAGCAGCCAAGAACGGGGGGGCCTAAGCTCTGGAAACACCATATATTTT
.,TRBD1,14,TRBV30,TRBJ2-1,CAWRADRDYNEQFF,TGTGCCTGGAGGGCGGACAGGGACTACAATGAGCAGTTCTTC
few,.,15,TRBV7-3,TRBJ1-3,CASSLGQGSGNTIYF,TGTGCCAGCAGCTTGGGCCAGGGCTCTGGAAACACCATATATTTT
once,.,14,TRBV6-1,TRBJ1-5,CASNEGRGQQPQHF,TGTGCCAGCAATGAAGGACGGGGTCAGCAGCCCCAGCATTTT
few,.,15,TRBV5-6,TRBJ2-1,CASTIGARDYNEQFF,TGTGCCAGCACCATCGGGGCGCGGGACTACAATGAGCAGTTCTTC
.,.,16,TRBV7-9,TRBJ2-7,CASSLAGSGKRYEQYF,TGTGCCAGCAGCTTAGCAGGCTCAGGGAAAAGGTACGAGCAGTACTTC
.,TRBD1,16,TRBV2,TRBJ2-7,CASSATGTGTTYEQYF,TGTGCCAGCAGTGCGACCGGGACAGGGACGACCTACGAGCAGTACTTC
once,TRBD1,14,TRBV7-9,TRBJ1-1,CASSSGTGNTEAFF,TGTGCCAGCAGCTCCGGGACAGGGAACACTGAAGCTTTCTTT
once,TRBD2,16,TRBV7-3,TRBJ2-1,CASSSRTSGGYNEQFF,TGTGCCAGCAGCTCCCGGACTAGCGGGGGTTACAATGAGCAGTTCTTC
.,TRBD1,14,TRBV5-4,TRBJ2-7,CASSSGTGYYEQYF,TGTGCCAGCAGCTCCGGGACAGGTTACTACGAGCAGTACTTC
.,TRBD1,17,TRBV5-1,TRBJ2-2,CASSLAYGQGNTGELFF,TGCGCCAGCAGCTTGGCGTATGGACAGGGTAACACCGGGGAGCTGTTTTTT
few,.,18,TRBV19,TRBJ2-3,CASSIASGERKSTDTQYF,TGTGCCAGTAGTATCGCCTCGGGGGAGCGGAAGAGCACAGATACGCAGTATTTT
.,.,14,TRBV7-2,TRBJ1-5,CASSLDRGNQPQHF,TGTGCCAGCAGCTTAGACAGGGGCAATCAGCCCCAGCATTTT
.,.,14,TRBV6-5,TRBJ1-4,CASILDTVNEKLFF,TGTGCCAGCATATTGGACACCGTTAATGAAAAACTGTTTTTT
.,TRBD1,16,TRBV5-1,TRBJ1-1,CASSSSARTGGREAFF,TGCGCCAGCAGCTCCTCCGCCCGGACAGGGGGAAGAGAAGCTTTCTTT
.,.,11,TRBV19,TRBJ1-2,CASRMDIGYTF,TGTGCCAGTAGAATGGACATTGGCTACACCTTC
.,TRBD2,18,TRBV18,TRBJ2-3,CASSPKTSGGPSTDTQYF,TGTGCCAGCTCACCAAAGACTAGCGGGGGGCCTAGCACAGATACGCAGTATTTT
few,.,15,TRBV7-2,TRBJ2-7,CASSLESGRTYEQYF,TGTGCCAGCAGCTTAGAGTCGGGGAGGACCTACGAGCAGTACTTC
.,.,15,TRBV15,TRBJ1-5,CATSRDAAENQPQHF,TGTGCCACCAGCAGAGATGCGGCAGAGAATCAGCCCCAGCATTTT
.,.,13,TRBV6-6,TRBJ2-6,CASSPRGANVLTF,TGTGCCAGCAGTCCCCGTGGGGCCAACGTCCTGACTTTC
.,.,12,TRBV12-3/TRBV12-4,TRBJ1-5,CASRYSNQPQHF,TGTGCCAGCAGATATAGCAATCAGCCCCAGCATTTT
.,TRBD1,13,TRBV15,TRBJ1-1,CATSRERTGGAFF,TGTGCCACCAGCAGAGAAAGGACAGGGGGGGCTTTCTTT
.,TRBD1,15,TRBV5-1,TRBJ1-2,CASSVPGQGARGYTF,TGCGCCAGCAGCGTGCCGGGACAGGGGGCCCGGGGCTACACCTTC
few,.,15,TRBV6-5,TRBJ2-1,CASSRRGANYNEQFF,TGTGCCAGCAGCCGCAGGGGGGCAAACTACAATGAGCAGTTCTTC
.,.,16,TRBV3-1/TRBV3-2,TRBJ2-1,CASTPGWTISYNEQFF,TGTGCCAGCACCCCGGGGTGGACTATCTCCTACAATGAGCAGTTCTTC
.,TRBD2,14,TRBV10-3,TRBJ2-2,CATGGTSPPGELFF,TGTGCCACCGGCGGGACTAGCCCCCCCGGGGAGCTGTTTTTT
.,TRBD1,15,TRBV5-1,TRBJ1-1,CASSWKGEGALRAFF,TGCGCCAGCAGCTGGAAGGGCGAGGGGGCCCTCCGGGCTTTCTTT
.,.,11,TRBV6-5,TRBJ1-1,CASSLSGKAFF,TGTGCCAGTTCCCTGTCGGGGAAAGCTTTCTTT
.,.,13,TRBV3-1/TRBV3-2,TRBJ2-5,CASSQRGLETQYF,TGTGCCAGCAGCCAACGAGGTTTAGAGACCCAGTACTTC
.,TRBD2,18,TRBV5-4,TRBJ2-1,CASSLGGLAGGAHAEQFF,TGTGCCAGCAGCTTGGGTGGACTAGCGGGGGGAGCCCACGCTGAGCAGTTCTTC
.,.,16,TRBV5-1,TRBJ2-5,CASSAGFLLTQETQYF,TGCGCCAGCAGCGCCGGGTTTCTACTGACCCAAGAGACCCAGTACTTC
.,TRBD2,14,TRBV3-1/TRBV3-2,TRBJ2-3,CASQSRGGQDTQYF,TGTGCCAGCCAAAGCCGGGGGGGCCAAGATACGCAGTATTTT
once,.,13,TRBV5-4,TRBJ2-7,CASSLKGSYEQYF,TGTGCCAGCAGCTTAAAGGGGTCCTACGAGCAGTACTTC
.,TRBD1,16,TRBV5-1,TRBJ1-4,CASSWGTGGSNEKLFF,TGCGCCAGCAGCTGGGGTACAGGGGGCAGTAATGAAAAACTGTTTTTT